The 14 T cell receptor beta chains below come from one sample, sequenced in a study of blood T cell repertoires in COVID-19. The method was immunoSEQ multiplex PCR; TCRdb's version includes in-frame clones alone and lacks a portion of them. The sample lists under 140,000 clones; 72% were seen once. The sequencing input was peripheral blood. Every receptor here comes from an older woman with acute or convalescent COVID-19.

V is TRBV27 and J is TRBJ1-2; D is perhaps TRBD1 (6 bases). Germline V CDR1 and CDR2: MNHEY, SMNVEV (reference sequence). The CDR3 totals 14 residues. Trimming stripped 2 bases from V and 5 bases from J, with 12 bases between. CDR3 amino acids: CASSLRTDGYGYTF. CDR3 coding DNA: TGTGCCAGCAGTTTAAGGACAGATGGTTATGGCTACACCTTC.

The chain employs TRBV29-1 and TRBJ2-3; 12 positions match TRBD2. Germline assignment: CDR1 SQVTM and CDR2 ANQGSEA. Trimming removed 0 bases from V and 3 bases from J; junction bases left unmatched: 10. This CDR3 is built from 18 residues. The CDR3 loop is CSVEDLASGGAETDTQYF. The CDR3 DNA reads TGCAGCGTTGAAGATCTGGCTAGCGGGGGGGCTGAGACAGATACGCAGTATTTT.

This chain links TRBV11-2 with TRBJ1-2, with 7 bases fitting TRBD1. Germline V gene lookup returns CDR1 SGHAT and CDR2 FQNNGV. The CDR3 is 14 residues long. Trimming removed 5 bases from V and 4 bases from J; junction bases left unmatched: 7. CDR3 nucleotides: TGTGCCAGCAGCCTCCGGGACAGTGCCTATGGCTACACCTTC. Translation: CASSLRDSAYGYTF. The variable domain in full, with the rest retrieved from reference TRBV11-2 and TRBJ1-2, is EAGVAQSPRYKIIEKRQSVAFWCNPISGHATLYWYQQILGQGPKLLIQFQNNGVVDDSQLPKDRFSAERLKGVDSTLKIQPAKLEDSAVYLCASSLRDSAYGYTFGSGTRLTVV.

This chain links TRBV6-5 with TRBJ1-1; a possible D gene is TRBD1 (6 bases). CDR1 and CDR2 (germline): MNHEY, SVGAGI. The CDR3 is 15 amino acids. V was clipped by 5 bases and J by 1 base, with 14 bases between them. CDR3 protein: CASSRRTAANTEAFF. For the CDR3, the DNA is TGTGCCAGCAGTAGGAGGACAGCGGCGAACACTGAAGCTTTCTTT.

The chain joins TRBV24-1 to TRBJ2-5; D ambiguous. Germline-derived CDR1 and CDR2 are KGHDR and SFDVKD. With 3 bases removed from V and 5 bases from J, the gap between germline ends came to 12 bases. This CDR3 region has 14 residues. The CDR3 DNA is TGTGCCACCAGTGATCCCGGTGGGCTCGAGACCCAGTACTTC. It encodes CATSDPGGLETQYF.

V is TRBV20-1 and J is TRBJ1-1; TRBD1 is a possible D gene (5 bases). From germline, CDR1 is DFQATT and CDR2 SNEGSKA (reference sequence). Trimming left V 3 bases short and J 1 base short, with 12 bases between. The CDR3 loop spans 14 amino acids. CDR3 coding DNA: TGCAGTGCTAGTCCAGGGATTGGGAACACTGAAGCTTTCTTT. Its translation: CSASPGIGNTEAFF.

The chain uses TRBV7-6 and TRBJ2-7; a possible D gene is TRBD1 (6 bases). The germline V gene encodes CDR1 SGHVS and CDR2 FNYEAQ. This CDR3 comprises 16 residues. Trimming pared 1 base from V and 2 bases from J, leaving 15 bases between. The CDR3 sequence: CASSLVSRTATYEQYF. As DNA, the CDR3 is TGTGCCAGCAGCTTAGTGTCCCGGACAGCAACCTACGAGCAGTACTTC.

This clone has just a few counts. This chain joins TRBV30 and TRBJ2-5; the match to TRBD2 covers 13 bases. The CDR3 consists of 13 residues. V shed 7 bases, J shed 4 bases, and the junction held 3 bases outside the gene matches. Germline values: CDR1 GTSNPN, CDR2 SVGIG (reference sequence). CDR3 DNA sequence: TGTGCCTCTCGGACTAGCGGGAGAGAGACCCAGTACTTC. This gives the protein CASRTSGRETQYF.

The chain joins TRBV28 to TRBJ1-2; unclear D gene. Trimming left V 6 bases short and J 8 bases short, with 16 bases between. There are 13 residues in the CDR3. The germline V gene encodes CDR1 MDHEN and CDR2 SYDVKM. CDR3 loop: CASRPDTIRGYTF. DNA of the CDR3: TGTGCCAGCAGACCTGACACCATACGGGGCTACACCTTC.

This clone was seen only a few times. The gene calls are TRBV2 and TRBJ1-3, with D tentatively TRBD1 (5 bases). CDR1 is SNHLY and CDR2 is FYNNEI in the germline V gene. There are 14 residues in the CDR3. V lost 6 bases and J 4 bases, leaving 13 bases between the germline ends. For the CDR3, the DNA is TGTGCCAGCAGCGTTACAGGATCCGGAAACACCATATATTTT. It translates to CASSVTGSGNTIYF.

This chain joins TRBV7-2 and TRBJ2-1, with D possibly matching TRBD2 (7 bases). Germline CDR1 reads SGHTA; CDR2 reads FQGNSA. The CDR3 spans 16 residues. V gave up 5 bases and J gave up 6 bases, with 20 bases separating them. The CDR3 nucleotides are TGTGCCAGCAGCGGGAGGGGCAGGGGCTTCCTCAATGAGCAGTTCTTC. Translation: CASSGRGRGFLNEQFF.

The rearrangement uses TRBV5-1 and TRBJ2-1, with 9 positions matching TRBD1. CDR3 length equals 14 residues. The trim removed 4 bases at V and 12 bases at J, leaving 11 bases unmatched. The germline V gene has CDR1 SGHRS and CDR2 YFSETQ. Here the CDR3 reads CASSAGQGGVAQFF. Written as DNA, the CDR3 is TGCGCCAGCAGCGCGGGACAGGGAGGTGTGGCGCAGTTCTTC. The whole variable domain, remainder taken from reference TRBV5-1 and TRBJ2-1, is KAGVTQTPRYLIKTRGQQVTLSCSPISGHRSVSWYQQTPGQGLQFLFEYFSETQRNKGNFPGRFSGRQFSNSRSEMNVSTLELGDSALYLCASSAGQGGVAQFFGPGTRLTVL.

A few counts support this clone. J is TRBJ1-5 and V is TRBV6-2 or TRBV6-3, with 8 nucleotides matching TRBD1. CDR1 MNHEY and CDR2 SVGEGT come from the germline V gene. The CDR3 runs to 15 residues. After removal of 0 bases from V and 6 bases from J, the junction contained 4 bases not matched to a gene. CDR3 bases: TGTGCCAGCAGTTACTCCGACAGGGGCGGTCAGCCCCAGCATTTT. This codes for CASSYSDRGGQPQHF.

The genes are TRBV7-9 and TRBJ2-1; TRBD2 agrees at 7 bases. The V segment lost 5 bases and the J segment 0 bases; nucleotides outside the gene matches: 7. The CDR3 totals 16 residues. From germline, CDR1 is SEHNR and CDR2 FQNEAQ (reference sequence). Here the CDR3 DNA reads TGTGCCAGCAGCCGGGGAGGGACGGGCTCCTACAATGAGCAGTTCTTC. Protein sequence: CASSRGGTGSYNEQFF.